The clone carrying this T cell receptor (beta chain) was counted between two and nine times. What it recognizes is unknown. TCRdb reprocessed the 5' RACE reads with MiXCR, giving one entry per CDR3 protein. The data contain fewer than 500,000 distinct CDR3 sequences, around an eighth of them singletons. This CDR3 comprises 15 residues. The V end lost 6 bases, the J end lost 1 base, and 12 bases lay between the germline ends. This sample was included in a study of identical twins. General observations from the study: Cord blood beta clonotypes present at high abundance carried fewer insertions; no such pattern appeared in memory repertoires.

These same records also appear under a second study, on yellow fever vaccine responses in identical twins.

V is TRBV12-3 or TRBV12-4 and J is TRBJ2-2; a weak D match, TRBD1 (6 bases). Input material: CD4+ T cells sorted from blood. This receptor was obtained from a woman between 18 and 29 years old in good health. The CDR3 region is CASSRQGKNTGELFF. CDR3 coding DNA: TGTGCCAGCAGCCGGCAGGGGAAGAACACCGGGGAGCTGTTTTTT.